These 16 T cell receptor beta chains originate from one sample sequenced in a study of beta chain features in type 1 diabetes (dated 2018 in TCRdb). Libraries were constructed by the immunoSEQ multiplex PCR assay. All of the isolated RNA was reverse transcribed with the High Capacity cDNA Reverse Transcription Kit, so expressed TCRB transcripts were sequenced. TCRdb holds this immuneACCESS table with in-frame rearrangements only. Some clones are missing; in checked studies, unresolved V genes explain under half, and the rest has no known cause. A total of around 160,000 clones appear in this sample, under 60% of them only once. The ten largest clones take up roughly 0.43% of the sample. Input material: Tregs from blood. Reading the label with the study, this specimen's cell subset or site is: regulatory CD4+ T cells. Source of these receptors: a man between 18 and 35 years old in good health.

The gene calls are TRBV6-5 and TRBJ1-2; D is unclear. CDR1 MNHEY and CDR2 SVGAGI come from the germline V gene. The CDR3 is made up of 13 amino acids. Trimming left V 6 bases short and J 4 bases short, with 12 bases between. This chain's CDR3 is CASRPGVSYGYTF. Written as DNA, the CDR3 is TGTGCCAGCAGACCCGGGGTTAGCTATGGCTACACCTTC.

This clone was seen only a few times. This sample also contains other DNA sequences that code for the same CDR3. This rearrangement joins TRBV7-2 to TRBJ2-5, with D unresolved. Germline-derived CDR1 and CDR2 are SGHTA and FQGNSA. The CDR3 is made up of 11 amino acids. V lost 3 bases to trimming and J lost 4 bases, with 3 bases between them. The CDR3 loop is CASSFSETQYF. CDR3 coding DNA: TGTGCCAGCAGCTTCTCAGAGACCCAGTACTTC.

This chain joins TRBV6-5 and TRBJ2-2; D is unresolved. Germline V gives CDR1 MNHEY, CDR2 SVGAGI. Trimming left V 6 bases short and J 7 bases short, with 9 bases between. The CDR3 covers 12 residues. This CDR3 is CASRRSFGELFF. Here the CDR3 DNA reads TGTGCCAGCAGACGGAGTTTCGGGGAGCTGTTTTTT.

V and J are TRBV5-1 and TRBJ2-1, with 9 nucleotides matching TRBD2. Germline loops: CDR1 SGHRS, CDR2 YFSETQ. The CDR3 covers 16 residues. V dropped 0 bases and J dropped 9; count of bases not matched to a gene: 10. DNA for the CDR3: TGCGCCAGCAGCTTGGTAGGTAGCGGGAGCGTCTCTGAGCAGTTCTTC. Protein product: CASSLVGSGSVSEQFF.

CDR3 residues: CSVGGKFGFNRNTEAFF. In nucleotides, the CDR3 is TGCAGCGTTGGCGGAAAATTCGGATTTAATCGGAACACTGAAGCTTTCTTT. The chain joins TRBV29-1 to TRBJ1-1; D gene ambiguous. V lost 4 bases to trimming and J lost 1 base, with 22 bases between them. Germline assignment: CDR1 SQVTM and CDR2 ANQGSEA. The CDR3 consists of 17 residues.

CDR3 in amino acids: CASSLGGTLNNEQFF. In DNA form, the CDR3 reads TGTGCCAGCAGCTTAGGTGGGACACTCAACAATGAGCAGTTCTTC. The chain is built from TRBV7-2 and TRBJ2-1, with D possibly being TRBD1 (6 bases). V lost 1 base to trimming and J lost 5 bases, with 12 bases between them. Germline loops: CDR1 SGHTA, CDR2 FQGNSA. The CDR3 is 15 residues long.

The chain couples TRBV4-2 to TRBJ1-2, with 7 bases identical to TRBD1. V trimming: 2 bases; J trimming: 6 bases; junction bases outside the gene matches: 18. This CDR3 has 18 amino acids. Germline V lookup: CDR1 LGHNA, CDR2 YNFKEQ. The CDR3 DNA follows: TGTGCCAGCAGCCAATGGGGGAAAGAAGTTACAGGGGTGGATGGCTACACCTTC. Protein product: CASSQWGKEVTGVDGYTF.

This clone appeared a single time. The rearrangement uses TRBV7-6 and TRBJ1-1; TRBD1 aligns across 8 bases. This CDR3 comprises 15 residues. CDR1 and CDR2 from the germline V gene are SGHVS and FNYEAQ. V gave up 5 bases and J gave up 3 bases; unmatched junction bases: 8. The CDR3 sequence: CASSTDGQGYTEAFF. The CDR3 coding sequence is TGTGCCAGCAGCACCGACGGACAGGGATACACTGAAGCTTTCTTT.

This clone was observed a handful of times. The chain is built from TRBV7-3 and TRBJ2-2; maybe TRBD2 (5 bases). CDR1 and CDR2 (germline): SGHTA, FQGTGA. V gave up 5 bases and J gave up 0 bases, with 13 bases separating them. The CDR3 is 16 amino acids. CDR3: CASSRGILSNTGELFF. Written as DNA, the CDR3 is TGTGCCAGCAGCCGAGGGATACTCTCGAACACCGGGGAGCTGTTTTTT.

This rearrangement joins TRBV4-3 to TRBJ2-7; D might be TRBD1 (6 bases). CDR3 length: 14 amino acids. Germline CDR1 is LGHNA and CDR2 is YSLEER. Trimming removed 2 bases from V and 2 bases from J, with 10 bases in between. CDR3 DNA: TGCGCCAGCAGCCAACGGGACACAGCCTACGAGCAGTACTTC. Amino acid sequence: CASSQRDTAYEQYF.

The CDR3: CASRQGFGTDTQYF. The DNA for the CDR3 is TGTGCCAGCAGACAGGGATTTGGCACAGATACGCAGTATTTT. V is TRBV7-3 and J is TRBJ2-3; D is perhaps TRBD1 (6 bases). V lost 6 bases, J lost 1 base, and 11 bases lay in between. The CDR3 contains 14 residues. The germline V gene has CDR1 SGHTA and CDR2 FQGTGA.

The genes are TRBV12-2 and TRBJ2-5; the D call in the table, TRBD1, was not verified against the DNA. TRBV12-2 represents a pseudogene. This CDR3 region has 18 residues. CDR3 bases: TGTGCAAGTCGCTTTCAGGGGCCCTTCGGAACACTAAGGGAGACCCAGTACTTC. Its protein product is CASRFQGPFGTLRETQYF.

V usage is TRBV7-3 and J usage is TRBJ1-2, with TRBD1 as a possible D gene (6 bases). The CDR3 runs 14 residues. V was trimmed by 5 bases and J by 7 bases, leaving 17 bases between them. CDR1 and CDR2 (germline): SGHTA, FQGTGA. CDR3 residues: CASSPMGGQGGYTF. In nucleotides, the CDR3 is TGTGCCAGCAGCCCTATGGGGGGGCAAGGTGGCTACACCTTC.

V gene TRBV28 combines with J gene TRBJ2-7; D gene uncertain. Trimming cost V 3 bases and J 1 base, with 7 bases left between them. This CDR3 region has 13 residues. Germline V gives CDR1 MDHEN, CDR2 SYDVKM. As DNA, the CDR3 is TGTGCCAGCAGTTTCCGGTGGTCCTACGAGCAGTACTTC. It translates to CASSFRWSYEQYF.

The genes are TRBV5-1 and TRBJ2-3, with 14 bases aligning to TRBD2. The length of the CDR3 is 17 residues. Germline CDR1 reads SGHRS; CDR2 reads YFSETQ. J lost 4 bases, V lost 4 bases, and 8 bases had no gene match. DNA for the CDR3: TGCGCCAGCAGCAGGACCGGGACTAGCGGGAGCGCAGATACGCAGTATTTT. Its translation: CASSRTGTSGSADTQYF. The whole variable domain, filled in from reference TRBV5-1 and TRBJ2-3, reads KAGVTQTPRYLIKTRGQQVTLSCSPISGHRSVSWYQQTPGQGLQFLFEYFSETQRNKGNFPGRFSGRQFSNSRSEMNVSTLELGDSALYLCASSRTGTSGSADTQYFGPGTRLTVL.

This chain links TRBV7-6 with TRBJ2-2; 7 nucleotides match TRBD1. Germline V gene data show CDR1 as SGHVS and CDR2 as FNYEAQ. V was pared by 4 bases and J by 0 bases, with 5 bases of the junction left unmatched. The CDR3 length is 16 residues. The CDR3 is CASSYGQAANTGELFF. The CDR3 DNA follows: TGTGCCAGCAGCTACGGACAGGCCGCGAACACCGGGGAGCTGTTTTTT.